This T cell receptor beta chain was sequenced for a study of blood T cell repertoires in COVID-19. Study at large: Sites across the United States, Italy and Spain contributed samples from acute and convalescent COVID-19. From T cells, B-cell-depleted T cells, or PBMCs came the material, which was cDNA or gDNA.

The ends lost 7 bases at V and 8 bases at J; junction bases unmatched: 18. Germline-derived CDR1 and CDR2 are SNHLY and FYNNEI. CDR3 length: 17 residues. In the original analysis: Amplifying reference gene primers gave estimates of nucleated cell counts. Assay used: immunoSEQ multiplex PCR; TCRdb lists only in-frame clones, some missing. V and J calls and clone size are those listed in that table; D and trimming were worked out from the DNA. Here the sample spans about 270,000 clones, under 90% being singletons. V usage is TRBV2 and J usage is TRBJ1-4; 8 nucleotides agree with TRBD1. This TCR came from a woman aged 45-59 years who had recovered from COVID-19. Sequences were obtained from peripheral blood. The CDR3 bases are TGTGCCAGCAAACGACAGGGGATCCCTGCTGCCCGGGAAAAACTGTTTTTT. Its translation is CASKRQGIPAAREKLFF.